This T cell receptor beta chain derives from a study of cytomegalovirus exposure and HLA in healthy donors. The study ran its PCR with 60 Vbeta and 13 Jbeta primers. Assay: immunoSEQ multiplex PCR; the TCRdb copy retains only in-frame clones and omits some. Of approximately 100,000 clones in the sample, 74% are singletons; the top ten hold 2% to 2.5%. On this clone itself: Its antigen is unidentified.

Germline loops: CDR1 SQVTM, CDR2 ANQGSEA. CDR3 size: 17 residues. V lost 2 bases to trimming and J lost 7 bases; unmatched junction nucleotides: 19. Study-level findings and limits: Per a later analysis, about 17,000 TCR beta sequences showed association with HLA alleles at 0.05 false discovery rate. Most likely, a cluster of highly shared sequence variants arose as a sequencing artifact.

The TCR was taken from a human donor in good health. Sequencing input: PBMCs. V gene TRBV29-1 combines with J gene TRBJ1-1; 7 bases are shared with TRBD1. CDR3 amino acids: CSVEKRVGAGGQIEAFF. CDR3 coding DNA: TGCAGCGTTGAAAAAAGGGTTGGGGCAGGGGGGCAAATTGAAGCTTTCTTT.